This entry is about one T cell receptor beta chain. What it recognizes is unknown. The CDR3 sequence is 14 residues long. V lost 0 bases and J lost 7, with 12 bases in between. Per the germline V gene, CDR1 is MNHNS and CDR2 is SASEGT. This specimen comes from a study of T cell repertoires in cytomegalovirus infection. Study information: It can be stated that public TCR beta signatures indicated CMV infection as well as a matching HLA type.

Study results and limitations: Summed frequency of public TCR beta families distinguished CMV carriers with the relevant HLA. CMV-specific TCR beta clonotypes restricted by HLA-C were the ones dominating the ex vivo response.

One entry per CDR3 protein results from TCRdb running MiXCR on the reads. Of about 890,000 distinct CDR3 sequences in the sample, roughly 30% are singletons; the top ten hold over 11%. V usage is TRBV6-1 and J usage is TRBJ1-1; no definite D call. This TCR derives from a human donor in good health (CMV status not recorded). Some clones in this sample may be carry-over from other donors' samples. The specimen comprised cultured CD8+ T cells from PBMCs, sampled from culture after CMV antigen stimulation. This CDR3 reads CASSEAGGEGEAFF. The DNA for the CDR3 is TGTGCCAGCAGTGAAGCGGGCGGAGAGGGTGAAGCTTTCTTT.